Below, 15 T cell receptor beta chains from the same sample are listed, as sequenced in a study of blood T cell repertoires in COVID-19. Measured with immunoSEQ multiplex PCR; TCRdb has only the in-frame clones, and not every one. The sample gives a few hundred thousand clones, approximately 83% of which show up once; about 2% is in the top ten. Material: PBMCs or T cells enriched from blood (not recorded which). Receptors were obtained from a man aged 25-45 years who had recovered from COVID-19.

The chain is built from TRBV4-3 and TRBJ1-6; D possibly corresponds to TRBD1 (5 bases). CDR3 length equals 20 residues. Germline V gene data show CDR1 as LGHNA and CDR2 as YSLEER. The V and J ends lost 3 bases and 0 bases respectively, with 21 bases between them. CDR3 coding DNA: TGCGCCAGCAGCCACCGCGAGGACCCCTTGGGGCTCTCCTATAATTCACCCCTCCACTTT. Encoded protein: CASSHREDPLGLSYNSPLHF.

The V gene is TRBV7-9, the J gene TRBJ2-7, with unresolved D. The CDR3 sequence is 13 residues long. Trimming took 3 bases from V and 3 from J, leaving 9 bases between them. CDR1 and CDR2 from the germline V gene are SEHNR and FQNEAQ (reference sequence). The chain's CDR3 is CASSLRENYEQYF. DNA for the CDR3: TGTGCCAGCAGCTTGCGCGAGAACTACGAGCAGTACTTC.

The chain couples TRBV18 to TRBJ2-7; 10 bases are shared with TRBD1. Losses at the gene ends were 6 bases for V and 3 bases for J; bases not matched to a gene: 8. Germline V gene lookup returns CDR1 KGHSH and CDR2 LQKENI. This CDR3 contains 15 residues. DNA of the CDR3: TGTGCCAGCTCGCTCGGACAGGGGGACCTCTACGAGCAGTACTTC. It is translated as CASSLGQGDLYEQYF.

This sequence joins TRBV2 and TRBJ1-1; D gene ambiguous. The germline gives CDR1 SNHLY, CDR2 FYNNEI. This CDR3 comprises 13 residues. The V end lost 9 bases, the J end lost 2 bases, and 13 bases lay between the germline ends. Here the CDR3 DNA reads TGTGCCAGTCGCGGCAGTCTCAACACTGAAGCTTTCTTT. Its protein is CASRGSLNTEAFF.

This clone was seen more than once but under ten times. The V gene is TRBV7-2, the J gene TRBJ2-7; possible D gene TRBD2, 6 bases. Trimming removed 0 bases at V and 7 bases at J, with 13 bases between. Germline V gives CDR1 SGHTA, CDR2 FQGNSA. The CDR3 length is 14 residues. CDR3 bases: TGTGCCAGCAGCTTAGCGATGGGGGGTAAGGAGCAGTACTTC. Translated: CASSLAMGGKEQYF.

Regarding this clone: Other DNA sequences in this sample translate to the same CDR3. CDR3 DNA: TGTGCCAGTAGTTACAGGGGGAATCAGCCCCAGCATTTT. As protein: CASSYRGNQPQHF. The V gene is TRBV19, the J gene TRBJ1-5, with 8 positions matching TRBD1. The CDR3 covers 13 residues. After removal of 5 bases from V and 4 bases from J, the junction contained 1 base not matched to a gene. Germline CDR1 is LNHDA and CDR2 is SQIVND (reference sequence).

V usage is TRBV5-1 and J usage is TRBJ2-1; TRBD2 matches 13 bases. The germline V gene has CDR1 SGHRS and CDR2 YFSETQ. V lost 3 bases, J lost 4 bases, and 4 bases stayed unmatched. This CDR3 has 16 amino acids. The CDR3 DNA reads as TGCGCCAGCAGCTCAGGACTAGCGGGGGCTTACAATGAGCAGTTCTTC. Translated, it gives CASSSGLAGAYNEQFF. Complete variable domain (other parts from reference TRBV5-1 and TRBJ2-1): KAGVTQTPRYLIKTRGQQVTLSCSPISGHRSVSWYQQTPGQGLQFLFEYFSETQRNKGNFPGRFSGRQFSNSRSEMNVSTLELGDSALYLCASSSGLAGAYNEQFFGPGTRLTVL.

In its sample, this clone was seen once. The chain links TRBV5-4 to TRBJ1-6, with 8 bases identical to TRBD1. The CDR3 length is 18 residues. Looked up from germline, CDR1 is SGHNT and CDR2 is YYREEE (reference sequence). After removal of 4 bases from V and 0 bases from J, the junction contained 9 bases not matched to a gene. The CDR3 sequence is CASSGGDRLSSYNSPLHF. The CDR3 nucleotides are TGTGCCAGCAGCGGGGGGGACAGGTTGAGCTCCTATAATTCACCCCTCCACTTT.

The chain carries TRBV7-8 and TRBJ2-1, with 7 bases identical to TRBD2. V lost 5 bases and J lost 7; bases outside the gene matches: 8. The CDR3 loop spans 14 amino acids. Looked up from germline, CDR1 is SGHVS and CDR2 is FQNEAQ. The CDR3 DNA is TGTGCCAGCAGCCCCGGGACTAAGTGGAATGAGCAGTTCTTC. It codes for CASSPGTKWNEQFF.

The V call is TRBV2, the J call TRBJ1-4; a weak D match, TRBD1 (6 bases). V shed 7 bases and J shed 3 bases, with 12 bases lying between them. CDR3 size: 14 residues. Germline CDR1 is SNHLY and CDR2 is FYNNEI. The CDR3: CASTEGGANEKLFF. The CDR3 DNA is TGTGCCAGCACCGAAGGGGGGGCTAATGAAAAACTGTTTTTT. Full variable domain (rest looked up from reference TRBV2 and TRBJ1-4): EPEVTQTPSHQVTQMGQEVILRCVPISNHLYFYWYRQILGQKVEFLVSFYNNEISEKSEIFDDQFSVERPDGSNFTLKIRSTKLEDSAMYFCASTEGGANEKLFFGSGTQLSVL.

The chain joins TRBV10-3 to TRBJ1-2, with D unresolved. Trimming left V 0 bases short and J 4 bases short, with 18 bases between. The CDR3 sequence is 17 residues long. Per germline, CDR1 ENHRY and CDR2 SYGVKD. The DNA for the CDR3 is TGTGCCATCAGTGAGTCGTTCTTGTCAGCGGGCGGCTATGGCTACACCTTC. Its protein product is CAISESFLSAGGYGYTF.

The genes are TRBV7-9 and TRBJ2-5, with TRBD2 identical over 10 bases. Per the germline V gene, CDR1 is SEHNR and CDR2 is FQNEAQ (reference sequence). Trimming cost V 2 bases and J 3 bases; bases outside gene matches: 9. There are 17 residues in the CDR3. DNA of the CDR3: TGTGCCAGCAGCTTACTCTTTGGACTAGCGGAAAAAGAGACCCAGTACTTC. Protein: CASSLLFGLAEKETQYF.

The chain joins TRBV5-6 to TRBJ2-3; TRBD2 aligns across 10 bases. After removal of 3 bases from V and 0 bases from J, the junction contained 1 base not matched to a gene. Germline V gene lookup returns CDR1 SGHDT and CDR2 YYEEEE. The CDR3 runs 15 residues. In DNA form, the CDR3 reads TGTGCCAGCAGCTCTAGCGGGGGTAGCACAGATACGCAGTATTTT. This gives the protein CASSSSGGSTDTQYF.

The chain combines TRBV7-3 with TRBJ1-1; 7 positions agree with TRBD1. Germline lookup yields CDR1 SGHTA and CDR2 FQGTGA. V dropped 5 bases and J dropped 0; count of bases not matched to a gene: 3. CDR3 length: 14 amino acids. The CDR3 DNA reads TGTGCCAGCAGCCCGACAGGGATGAACACTGAAGCTTTCTTT. Amino acid sequence: CASSPTGMNTEAFF.

The chain combines TRBV9 with TRBJ2-2; 8 bases map to TRBD2. The CDR3 contains 17 residues. Germline assignment: CDR1 SGDLS and CDR2 YYNGEE. V was clipped by 0 bases and J by 0 bases; unmatched bases: 4. The CDR3 here is CASSVDGGAPNTGELFF. CDR3 DNA sequence: TGTGCCAGCAGCGTAGACGGGGGGGCTCCGAACACCGGGGAGCTGTTTTTT.